This note documents a single T cell receptor (beta chain) sequence. Its antigen remains unidentified. These data are taken from a study of T cells in localized non-small cell lung cancer. Produced via immunoSEQ multiplex PCR; TCRdb's table is partial and in-frame only. Of fewer than 8,000 clones in the sample, under 95% were seen once. Study-wide results and limits: There were a median about 53 of the top 100 tumor clones appearing in adjacent lung. The study found T cell clonality highest in uninvolved adjacent lung, above tumor. Overall survival was longer when the density of T cells in the blood was higher.

Germline loops: CDR1 MNHEY, CDR2 SMNVEV (reference sequence). Trimming cost V 3 bases and J 3 bases, with 12 bases left between them. The CDR3 covers 15 residues. V usage is TRBV27 and J usage is TRBJ2-1; no clear D gene. The TCR was taken from a woman aged 35-75 years with stage I lung adenocarcinoma. Sequenced here: peripheral blood, sampled before any cancer treatment. The CDR3 sequence is CASSLGARRYNEQFF. CDR3 sequence (DNA): TGTGCCAGCAGTTTGGGCGCTAGGCGCTACAATGAGCAGTTCTTC.